This T cell receptor beta chain was recorded in a study of post-analysis software for immune sequencing data. Background on the study: The cohort encompassed relapsing-remitting, secondary progressive and progressive-relapsing multiple sclerosis disease courses.

CDR3 size: 14 residues. The authors incorporated unique molecular identifiers into the TCR beta cDNA libraries. Once about 0.95 to 10 million T cells were used, roughly 490,000 cDNA molecules resulted. Each CDR3 protein is one row after TCRdb ran MiXCR on the PCR reads. The sample contains around 770,000 distinct CDR3 sequences, just over 45% of which appear only once. Study results and limitations: Patients carried a handful of TRBV segments more frequently than controls did, and TRBV5-6, TRBV5-1 and TRBV20-1 were among them. When the samples were clustered directly with F measure, those that had been prepared in the same batch showed strong co-clustering.

Worth noting for this clonotype: The antigen remains unidentified.

Sequences were obtained from blood. The clonotype comes from a girl aged 5-17 years with multiple sclerosis. V and J are TRBV12-3 or TRBV12-4 and TRBJ2-5; 8 nucleotides line up with TRBD2. TRBJ2-7 explains the end of the DNA better; the J call may be wrong. The CDR3 region has the DNA TGTGCCAGCAGCCCTTGGGCGGGAGGCCACGAGCAGTACTTC. It translates to CASSPWAGGHEQYF.